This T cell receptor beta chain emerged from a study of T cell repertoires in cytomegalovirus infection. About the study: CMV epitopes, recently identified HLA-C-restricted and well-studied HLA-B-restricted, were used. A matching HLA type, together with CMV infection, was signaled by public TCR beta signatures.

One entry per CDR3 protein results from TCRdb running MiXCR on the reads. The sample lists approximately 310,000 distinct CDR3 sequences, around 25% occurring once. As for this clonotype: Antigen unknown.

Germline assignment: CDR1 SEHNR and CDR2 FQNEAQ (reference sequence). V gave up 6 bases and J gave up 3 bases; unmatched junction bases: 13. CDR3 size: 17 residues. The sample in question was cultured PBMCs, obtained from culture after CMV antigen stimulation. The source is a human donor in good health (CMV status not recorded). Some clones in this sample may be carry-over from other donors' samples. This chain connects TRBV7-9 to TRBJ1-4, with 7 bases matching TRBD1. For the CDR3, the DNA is TGTGCCAGCAGACCGGGACAGTCAGATTGGGCTAATGAAAAACTGTTTTTT. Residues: CASRPGQSDWANEKLFF.